These 2 T cell receptor beta chains share one sample of origin, sequenced in a study of cytomegalovirus exposure and HLA in healthy donors (dated by TCRdb to about 2017). The protocol used for the library was the immunoSEQ multiplex PCR assay. For the multiplex PCR, a mixture combining 60 forward primers for TCR Vbeta segments and 13 reverse primers for TCR Jbeta segments was used. TCRdb provides this immuneACCESS table in a form limited to in-frame rearrangements. Some clones are lacking; in checked studies, under half of them reflect an unresolved V gene, and why the rest are absent is not known. The sample has 110,000 to 150,000 clones on record, about 84% of them singletons. Approximately 3% of the sample lies in the top ten. The sequenced sample was PBMCs. These receptor sequences come from a male donor in good health and CMV-seronegative.

The table lists this clone with a few counts. The chain combines TRBV29-1 with TRBJ2-1; 9 bases are a match to TRBD2. Germline V gene lookup returns CDR1 SQVTM and CDR2 ANQGSEA. With 6 bases clipped from V and 5 bases from J, the junction kept 5 bases outside the gene matches. The CDR3 length is 13 residues. The CDR3 reads CSVRAGGDNEQFF. The CDR3 DNA is TGCAGCGTCAGAGCGGGAGGAGACAATGAGCAGTTCTTC.

This clone showed up just a few times. The V call is TRBV19, the J call TRBJ2-7; the match to TRBD1 covers 10 bases. V shed 7 bases, J shed 5 bases, and the junction held 11 bases outside the gene matches. The CDR3 has 15 amino acids. The germline V gene encodes CDR1 LNHDA and CDR2 SQIVND (reference sequence). CDR3 loop: CASTPPGTGEHEQYF. The CDR3, as DNA: TGTGCCAGTACACCCCCGGGGACAGGGGAGCACGAGCAGTACTTC.